This T cell receptor (beta chain) was recorded in a study of vaccination effects on CD4 cells after COVID-19. On this clone: Its antigen remains unidentified.

The CDR3 runs to 14 residues. V shed 5 bases and J shed 1 base, with 11 bases lying between them. Germline CDR1 reads LNHDA; CDR2 reads SQIVND (reference sequence). Profiled with immunoSEQ multiplex PCR; TCRdb holds only in-frame clones, not every one. This sample has under 45,000 clones, with roughly 76% found just once. With the ViraFEST assay, the study expanded antigen-specific CD4+ T cells using viral peptide pools, then sequenced them. Upon completion of under eleven days in culture, CD4+ T cells were isolated. No vaccinee had earlier SARS-CoV-2 infection, and nucleocapsid antibodies were negative. Researchers swapped half the medium for IL-2 medium on both days 3 and 7.

The TCR originated in a human donor who received a COVID-19 vaccine. The source was CD4+ T cells from PBMCs cultured with HCoV-OC43 spike peptides, collected before COVID-19 vaccination. Subset: HCoV-OC43 spike overlapping peptide pool stimulation. This chain links TRBV19 with TRBJ2-5; no reliable D call. CDR3 loop: CASSVGRIQETQYF. CDR3 sequence (DNA): TGTGCCAGTAGTGTAGGACGGATCCAAGAGACCCAGTACTTC.